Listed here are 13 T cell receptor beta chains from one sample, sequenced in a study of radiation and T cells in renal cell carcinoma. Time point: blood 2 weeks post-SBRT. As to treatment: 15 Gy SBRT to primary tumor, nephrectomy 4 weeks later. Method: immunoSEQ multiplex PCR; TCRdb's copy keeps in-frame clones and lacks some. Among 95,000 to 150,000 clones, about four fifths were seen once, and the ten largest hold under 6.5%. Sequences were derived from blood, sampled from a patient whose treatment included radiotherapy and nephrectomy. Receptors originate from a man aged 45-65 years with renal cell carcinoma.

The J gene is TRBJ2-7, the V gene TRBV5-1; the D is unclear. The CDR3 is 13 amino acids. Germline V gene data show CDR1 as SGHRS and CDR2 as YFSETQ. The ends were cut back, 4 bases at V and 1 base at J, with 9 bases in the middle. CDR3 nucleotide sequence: TGCGCCAGCAGCCCGACACCTTCCTACGAGCAGTACTTC. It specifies CASSPTPSYEQYF.

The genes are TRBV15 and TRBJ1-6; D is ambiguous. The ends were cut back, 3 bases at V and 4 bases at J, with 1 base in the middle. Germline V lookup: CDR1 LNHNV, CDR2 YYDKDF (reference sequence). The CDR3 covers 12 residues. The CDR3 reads CATSSYNSPLHF. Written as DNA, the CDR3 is TGTGCCACCAGCAGTTATAATTCACCCCTCCACTTT.

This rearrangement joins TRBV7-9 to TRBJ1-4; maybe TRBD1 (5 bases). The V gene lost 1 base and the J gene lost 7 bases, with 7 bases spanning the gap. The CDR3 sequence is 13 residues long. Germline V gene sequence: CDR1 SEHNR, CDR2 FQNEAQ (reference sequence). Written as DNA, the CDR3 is TGTGCCAGCAGCTTAGGGGGCAGTGAAAAACTGTTTTTT. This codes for CASSLGGSEKLFF.

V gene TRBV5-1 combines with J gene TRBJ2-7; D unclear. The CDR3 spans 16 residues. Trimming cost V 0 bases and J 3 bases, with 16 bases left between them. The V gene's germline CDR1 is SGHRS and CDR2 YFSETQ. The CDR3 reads CASSLVHDPRYYEQYF. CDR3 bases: TGCGCCAGCAGCTTGGTCCACGATCCCCGCTACTACGAGCAGTACTTC.

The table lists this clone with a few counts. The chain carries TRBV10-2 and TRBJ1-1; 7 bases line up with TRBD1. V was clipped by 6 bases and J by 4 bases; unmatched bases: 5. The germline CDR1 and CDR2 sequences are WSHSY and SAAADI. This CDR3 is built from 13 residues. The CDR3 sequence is CASSLDRATEAFF. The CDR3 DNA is TGCGCCAGCAGCCTCGACAGGGCCACTGAAGCTTTCTTT.

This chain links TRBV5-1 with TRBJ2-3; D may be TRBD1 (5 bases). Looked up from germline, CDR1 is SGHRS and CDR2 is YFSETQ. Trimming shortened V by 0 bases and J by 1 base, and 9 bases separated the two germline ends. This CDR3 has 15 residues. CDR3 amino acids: CASSLEGAGTDTQYF. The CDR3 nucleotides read TGCGCCAGCAGCTTGGAAGGGGCTGGCACAGATACGCAGTATTTT.

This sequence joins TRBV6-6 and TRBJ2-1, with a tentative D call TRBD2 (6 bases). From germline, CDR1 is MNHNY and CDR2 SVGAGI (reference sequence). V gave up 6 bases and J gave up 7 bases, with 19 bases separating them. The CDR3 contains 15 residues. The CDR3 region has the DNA TGTGCCAGCAGACGCGTGACTAGTGTGAGTAATGAGCAGTTCTTC. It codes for CASRRVTSVSNEQFF.

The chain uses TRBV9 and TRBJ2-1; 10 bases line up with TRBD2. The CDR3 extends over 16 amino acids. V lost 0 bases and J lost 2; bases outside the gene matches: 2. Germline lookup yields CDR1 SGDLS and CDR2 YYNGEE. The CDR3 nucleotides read TGTGCCAGCAGCGTAGGCCTAGCGGGGGCCTACAATGAGCAGTTCTTC. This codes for CASSVGLAGAYNEQFF.

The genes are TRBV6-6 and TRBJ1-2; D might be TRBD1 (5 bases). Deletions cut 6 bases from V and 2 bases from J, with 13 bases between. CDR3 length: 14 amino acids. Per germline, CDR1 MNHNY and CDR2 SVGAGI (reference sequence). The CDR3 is CASREGTGNYGYTF. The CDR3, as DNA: TGTGCCAGCAGGGAGGGGACGGGGAACTATGGCTACACCTTC.

CDR3 nucleotide sequence: TGCGCCAGCAGCTTCGGGGGGTTCGGTGGCTACACCTTC. It encodes CASSFGGFGGYTF. The V call is TRBV5-1, the J call TRBJ1-2; tentative D call: TRBD1 (5 bases). The CDR3 spans 13 residues. The V gene's germline CDR1 is SGHRS and CDR2 YFSETQ. V dropped 2 bases and J dropped 7 bases, with 12 bases sitting between them.

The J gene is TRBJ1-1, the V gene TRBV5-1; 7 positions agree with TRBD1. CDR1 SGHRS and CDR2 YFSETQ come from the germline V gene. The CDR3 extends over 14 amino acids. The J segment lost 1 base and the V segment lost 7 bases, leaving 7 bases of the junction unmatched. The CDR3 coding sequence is TGCGCCAGCTTCCTGGGACAGACGAACACTGAAGCTTTCTTT. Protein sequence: CASFLGQTNTEAFF. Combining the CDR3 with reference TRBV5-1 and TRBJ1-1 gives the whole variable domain KAGVTQTPRYLIKTRGQQVTLSCSPISGHRSVSWYQQTPGQGLQFLFEYFSETQRNKGNFPGRFSGRQFSNSRSEMNVSTLELGDSALYLCASFLGQTNTEAFFGQGTRLTVV.

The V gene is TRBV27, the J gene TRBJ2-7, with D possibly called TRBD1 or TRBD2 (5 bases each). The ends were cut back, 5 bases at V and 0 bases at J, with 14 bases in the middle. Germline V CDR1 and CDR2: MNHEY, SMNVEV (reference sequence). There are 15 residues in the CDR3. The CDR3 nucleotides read TGTGCCAGCAGTGGCCGGGACCGGAGCTCCTACGAGCAGTACTTC. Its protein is CASSGRDRSSYEQYF.

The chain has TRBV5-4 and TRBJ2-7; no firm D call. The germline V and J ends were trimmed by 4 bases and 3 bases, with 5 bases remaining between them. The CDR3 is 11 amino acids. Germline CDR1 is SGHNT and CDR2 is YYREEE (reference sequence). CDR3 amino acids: CASSNSYEQYF. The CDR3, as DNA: TGTGCCAGCAGCAACAGCTACGAGCAGTACTTC. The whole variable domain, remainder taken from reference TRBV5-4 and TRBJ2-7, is ETGVTQSPTHLIKTRGQQVTLRCSSQSGHNTVSWYQQALGQGPQFIFQYYREEENGRGNFPPRFSGLQFPNYSSELNVNALELDDSALYLCASSNSYEQYFGPGTRLTVT.